This TCR beta chain was identified during a study of CD8 T cells in Susac syndrome. Sequencing of TCR beta covered CD8+ and CD4+ T cells obtained from blood. The patients serving as multiple sclerosis controls were treatment-naive. They had stable or active relapsing-remitting disease and fulfilled revised McDonald criteria. Negative isolation was used for CD8+ and CD4+ T cells, and FACS enrichment was applied to TEMRA cells. Germline loops: CDR1 SGDLS, CDR2 YYNGEE. The V gene end was trimmed by 0 bases and the J gene end by 2 bases; junction bases not matched to a gene: 4. This CDR3 comprises 16 residues. It was with random hexamers that roughly 0.5 to 1 ug RNA was reverse transcribed. Amplification of TCR beta CDR3 spanned 54 Vbeta and 13 Jbeta via immunoSEQ multiplex PCR. TCRdb analysed the immunoSEQ multiplex PCR reads with MiXCR anew, one entry per CDR3 protein. The sample holds around 150,000 distinct CDR3 sequences, approximately 94% seen once.

The J gene is TRBJ2-5, the V gene TRBV9, with TRBD2 matching 10 bases. Input material: CD4+ T cells from PBMCs. The TCR was taken from a human donor with multiple sclerosis. The CDR3 is CASSVGSGRGQETQYF. In DNA, the CDR3 is TGTGCCAGCAGCGTAGGAAGCGGGAGGGGACAAGAGACCCAGTACTTC. The full variable domain, in which reference TRBV9 and TRBJ2-5 provide the parts outside the CDR3, is DSGVTQTPKHLITATGQRVTLRCSPRSGDLSVYWYQQSLDQGLQFLIQYYNGEERAKGNILERFSAQQFPDLHSELNLSSLELGDSALYFCASSVGSGRGQETQYFGPGTRLLVL.